The 28 T cell receptor beta chains below come from one sample, sequenced in a study of T cells after posttransplantation cyclophosphamide. The protocol was immunoSEQ multiplex PCR, while the TCRdb copy is restricted to in-frame clones and leaves out a portion. Singletons are absent from the sample, which has under 50,000 clones. The sequenced sample was PBMCs. These TCRs come from a woman aged 45-60 years in good health and a related stem cell transplant donor.

At least ten counts were recorded for this clone. This rearrangement joins TRBV14 to TRBJ2-7; 8 positions agree with TRBD2. The germline V gene has CDR1 SGHDN and CDR2 FVKESK. Trimming cost V 2 bases and J 1 base; bases outside gene matches: 4. The CDR3 has 15 amino acids. The CDR3 loop is CASSQLAGESYEQYF. DNA of the CDR3: TGTGCCAGCAGCCAACTAGCGGGTGAATCCTACGAGCAGTACTTC.

This clone was seen many times. The chain employs TRBV10-3 and TRBJ1-5; 8 nucleotides align to TRBD1. Germline V CDR1 and CDR2: ENHRY, SYGVKD. This CDR3 is built from 15 residues. Losses at the gene ends were 5 bases for V and 3 bases for J; bases not matched to a gene: 6. The CDR3 loop reads CAISPGQVLNQPQHF. DNA for the CDR3: TGTGCCATCAGTCCGGGACAGGTTCTCAATCAGCCCCAGCATTTT.

This clone was recorded at least ten times. The rearrangement links TRBV4-1 to TRBJ2-5; 9 nucleotides match TRBD1. After removal of 4 bases from V and 5 bases from J, the junction contained 8 bases not matched to a gene. Germline loops: CDR1 MGHRA, CDR2 YSYEKL. The CDR3 length is 15 residues. The CDR3 bases are TGCGCCAGCAGCCGACCGGGACAGGGTGGGGAGACCCAGTACTTC. Amino acid sequence: CASSRPGQGGETQYF.

This clone was detected many times. This sequence joins TRBV19 and TRBJ2-7; TRBD1 aligns across 8 bases. The germline V gene encodes CDR1 LNHDA and CDR2 SQIVND (reference sequence). This CDR3 is built from 16 residues. Trimming removed 5 bases from V and 4 bases from J; junction bases left unmatched: 13. The CDR3 nucleotides are TGTGCCAGTAGTCCTCAGGACAGGGTCTCTGTATACGAGCAGTACTTC. Encoded protein: CASSPQDRVSVYEQYF.

This clone occurred many times. DNA for the CDR3: TGTGCCATCAGGACAGGATCCGACGAGCAGTACTTC. Protein: CAIRTGSDEQYF. J is TRBJ2-7 and V is TRBV10-3, with D possibly being TRBD1 (6 bases). Germline V gene sequence: CDR1 ENHRY, CDR2 SYGVKD. This CDR3 contains 12 residues. Trimming took 6 bases from V and 5 from J, leaving 11 bases between them.

This clone was observed many times. The chain combines TRBV10-3 with TRBJ1-5; no definite D call. This CDR3 comprises 17 residues. The germline V gene encodes CDR1 ENHRY and CDR2 SYGVKD. V was trimmed by 4 bases and J by 6 bases, leaving 22 bases between them. The CDR3 loop reads CAISGPHGSEEGQPQHF. Written as DNA, the CDR3 is TGTGCCATCAGTGGACCCCATGGTTCGGAAGAGGGTCAGCCCCAGCATTTT.

This clone was seen ten or more times. The chain uses TRBV7-6 and TRBJ2-3; TRBD1 matches at 9 bases. Germline V CDR1 and CDR2: SGHVS, FNYEAQ. With 5 bases clipped from V and 3 bases from J, the junction kept 6 bases outside the gene matches. The CDR3 sequence is 15 residues long. The DNA of the CDR3 is TGTGCCAGCAGCCAAACAGGGGGCCGAACAGATACGCAGTATTTT. Its translation is CASSQTGGRTDTQYF.

The CDR3 nucleotides read TGTGCCAGCGTGAGGGTCTACGAGCAGTACTTC. The encoded protein is CASVRVYEQYF. The V call is TRBV2, the J call TRBJ2-5, with D possibly being TRBD2 (5 bases). The assigned J gene may be wrong: the sequence end matches TRBJ2-7 better. This CDR3 region has 11 residues. The germline gives CDR1 SNHLY, CDR2 FYNNEI.

The table lists this clone with a few counts. This chain connects TRBV7-2 to TRBJ2-1; 12 positions match TRBD1. Looked up from germline, CDR1 is SGHTA and CDR2 is FQGNSA. This CDR3 has 16 amino acids. The V and J ends lost 5 bases and 4 bases, in that order; junction bases with no gene match: 6. The CDR3 bases are TGTGCCAGCAGCCTCAGGGGACAGGGGGCTTACAATGAGCAGTTCTTC. It encodes CASSLRGQGAYNEQFF.

The sample holds many counts of this clone. The genes are TRBV27 and TRBJ1-2; 9 bases align to TRBD1. J gave up 2 bases and V 4 bases, and 2 bases lay outside the gene matches. The CDR3 runs 14 residues. The germline V gene encodes CDR1 MNHEY and CDR2 SMNVEV (reference sequence). Written as DNA, the CDR3 is TGTGCCAGCAGTTCCGGGACAGGGAACTATGGCTACACCTTC. Protein product: CASSSGTGNYGYTF.

In this sample, this clone turned up many times. This same CDR3 is encoded by further DNA sequences in the sample. The chain combines TRBV5-1 with TRBJ1-6, with a tentative D call TRBD1 (6 bases). The CDR3 has 16 amino acids. V shed 1 base and J shed 0 bases, with 8 bases lying between them. Looked up from germline, CDR1 is SGHRS and CDR2 is YFSETQ. Here the CDR3 DNA reads TGCGCCAGCAGCTTGAGGGGGGGCTCCTATAATTCACCCCTCCACTTT. The encoded protein is CASSLRGGSYNSPLHF.

There are many counts of this clone. This chain links TRBV28 with TRBJ2-7, with 10 bases identical to TRBD1. V lost 6 bases and J lost 3; bases outside the gene matches: 8. This CDR3 spans 15 amino acids. The germline CDR1 and CDR2 sequences are MDHEN and SYDVKM. The CDR3 region is CASSPTGTGVYEQYF. As DNA, the CDR3 is TGTGCCAGCAGCCCTACCGGGACAGGGGTCTACGAGCAGTACTTC.

J is TRBJ1-1 and V is TRBV30, with D possibly being TRBD1 (6 bases). Trimming took 4 bases from V and 11 from J, leaving 14 bases between them. This CDR3 is built from 11 residues. Germline-derived CDR1 and CDR2 are GTSNPN and SVGIG (reference sequence). The CDR3, as DNA: TGTGCCTGGATAAACAGGGCGTCGGCTTTCTTT. This codes for CAWINRASAFF.

This clone was detected ten times or more. This chain joins TRBV5-1 and TRBJ2-1; TRBD2 matches 10 bases. The germline gives CDR1 SGHRS, CDR2 YFSETQ. The V segment lost 4 bases and the J segment 1 base; nucleotides outside the gene matches: 8. This CDR3 spans 17 amino acids. Here the CDR3 reads CASSLALAGFSYNEQFF. The DNA of the CDR3 is TGCGCCAGCAGCCTTGCACTAGCGGGGTTTTCCTACAATGAGCAGTTCTTC.

The table lists this clone with many counts. The chain joins TRBV6-5 to TRBJ2-1; 8 nucleotides match TRBD2. Per the germline V gene, CDR1 is MNHEY and CDR2 is SVGAGI. V gave up 1 base and J gave up 4 bases; unmatched junction bases: 3. The CDR3 runs 15 residues. Written as DNA, the CDR3 is TGTGCCAGCAGTTACTGGAGCGGGGGTTACAATGAGCAGTTCTTC. Amino acid sequence: CASSYWSGGYNEQFF.

This clone was seen at least ten times. CDR3 region: CASRERVQGAGEKLFF. The CDR3 DNA is TGCGCCAGCAGAGAACGTGTTCAGGGGGCTGGCGAAAAACTGTTTTTT. The rearrangement links TRBV4-1 to TRBJ1-4; 8 nucleotides match TRBD1. Trimming cost V 6 bases and J 8 bases; bases outside gene matches: 14. Germline CDR1 is MGHRA and CDR2 is YSYEKL. CDR3 length equals 16 residues.

This clone was counted many times. The chain uses TRBV7-2 and TRBJ2-1; TRBD1 matches at 8 bases. From germline, CDR1 is SGHTA and CDR2 FQGNSA. V lost 3 bases, J lost 9 bases, and 10 bases stayed unmatched. The length of the CDR3 is 15 residues. This CDR3 is CASSFGDRKESEQFF. CDR3 DNA: TGTGCCAGCAGCTTTGGGGACAGGAAAGAGAGTGAGCAGTTCTTC. Full variable domain (missing parts from reference TRBV7-2 and TRBJ2-1): GAGVSQSPSNKVTEKGKDVELRCDPISGHTALYWYRQSLGQGLEFLIYFQGNSAPDKSGLPSDRFSAERTGGSVSTLTIQRTQQEDSAVYLCASSFGDRKESEQFFGPGTRLTVL.

This clone was seen repeatedly, ten times or more. The gene calls are TRBV7-2 and TRBJ1-5, with 8 bases identical to TRBD1. Germline CDR1 reads SGHTA; CDR2 reads FQGNSA. The CDR3 sequence is 15 residues long. With 5 bases clipped from V and 1 base from J, the junction kept 4 bases outside the gene matches. Written as DNA, the CDR3 is TGTGCCAGCAGCCCACAGGGGGGAAGCAATCAGCCCCAGCATTTT. Protein: CASSPQGGSNQPQHF.

The table lists this clone with many counts. The J gene is TRBJ2-7, the V gene TRBV28; TRBD1 might be the D (6 bases). V was cut by 7 bases and J by 2 bases, with 24 bases left in between. Germline V gene lookup returns CDR1 MDHEN and CDR2 SYDVKM. This CDR3 has 17 amino acids. The CDR3 sequence: CASTSLLDATGTYEQYF. For the CDR3, the DNA is TGTGCCAGCACATCTTTATTGGATGCGACAGGTACCTACGAGCAGTACTTC. Combining the CDR3 with reference TRBV28 and TRBJ2-7 gives the whole variable domain DVKVTQSSRYLVKRTGEKVFLECVQDMDHENMFWYRQDPGLGLRLIYFSYDVKMKEKGDIPEGYSVSREKKERFSLILESASTNQTSMYLCASTSLLDATGTYEQYFGPGTRLTVT.

This clone was counted many times. In DNA, the CDR3 is TGTGCCAGTAGACCACCGGGAGGGAGGATGAATTCACCCCTCCACTTT. Translation gives CASRPPGGRMNSPLHF. The rearrangement joins TRBV19 to TRBJ1-6; D call uncertain. The CDR3 loop spans 16 amino acids. The ends were cut back, 6 bases at V and 7 bases at J, with 19 bases in the middle. Germline CDR1 LNHDA, CDR2 SQIVND (reference sequence).

This clone was recorded many times. The V and J genes are TRBV27 and TRBJ1-2; 9 nucleotides line up with TRBD1. The CDR3 runs 17 residues. The V gene end was trimmed by 5 bases and the J gene end by 2 bases; junction bases not matched to a gene: 12. Germline lookup yields CDR1 MNHEY and CDR2 SMNVEV (reference sequence). CDR3 sequence: CASSPQPRDRDNYGYTF. As DNA, the CDR3 is TGTGCCAGCAGTCCACAACCCCGGGACAGGGACAACTATGGCTACACCTTC.

This clone was seen repeatedly, ten times or more. V gene TRBV2 combines with J gene TRBJ1-1; D is uncertain. CDR3 size: 14 residues. The germline V gene encodes CDR1 SNHLY and CDR2 FYNNEI. The ends were cut back, 6 bases at V and 1 base at J, with 12 bases in the middle. Written as DNA, the CDR3 is TGTGCCAGCAGATTCCTGGAGGGGAACACTGAAGCTTTCTTT. Translating gives CASRFLEGNTEAFF.

This clone showed up many times. This chain links TRBV4-2 with TRBJ2-7, with D maybe TRBD2 (5 bases). Germline lookup yields CDR1 LGHNA and CDR2 YNFKEQ. Trimming shortened V by 4 bases and J by 0 bases, and 10 bases separated the two germline ends. The CDR3 loop spans 14 amino acids. This CDR3 reads CASSLDYRSYEQYF. The CDR3 DNA sequence: TGTGCCAGCAGCCTCGACTACCGCTCCTACGAGCAGTACTTC.

This clone turned up a few times. The chain employs TRBV5-1 and TRBJ1-1; D call uncertain. The CDR3 has 13 amino acids. From germline, CDR1 is SGHRS and CDR2 YFSETQ. Trimming stripped 5 bases from V and 1 base from J, with 9 bases between. The CDR3 loop is CASRSYQNTEAFF. In DNA form, the CDR3 reads TGCGCCAGCAGGAGTTATCAGAACACTGAAGCTTTCTTT.

This clone was counted at least ten times. The rearrangement joins TRBV28 to TRBJ2-2, with a weak D call TRBD1 (5 bases). Trimming stripped 7 bases from V and 5 bases from J, with 14 bases between. Germline V lookup: CDR1 MDHEN, CDR2 SYDVKM. CDR3 length: 14 amino acids. CDR3 bases: TGTGCCAGCACCCCAGGGTTAGGGACCGGGGAGCTGTTTTTT. Its translation is CASTPGLGTGELFF.

In this sample, this clone turned up many times. The V call is TRBV7-8, the J call TRBJ1-4; 8 bases map to TRBD1. The V gene's germline CDR1 is SGHVS and CDR2 FQNEAQ. The CDR3 spans 16 residues. V shed 0 bases and J 7 bases; nucleotides not matched to a gene: 7. The CDR3 protein is CASSLASGTGGEKLFF. DNA of the CDR3: TGTGCCAGCAGCTTAGCATCCGGGACAGGAGGTGAAAAACTGTTTTTT.

At least ten counts were recorded for this clone. The chain recombines TRBV9 with TRBJ1-2; TRBD1 is a possible D gene (5 bases). V was clipped by 4 bases and J by 6 bases, with 19 bases between them. CDR3 length: 15 amino acids. Germline V gene lookup returns CDR1 SGDLS and CDR2 YYNGEE. Written as DNA, the CDR3 is TGTGCCAGCAGCCCATGGGAGGGGCTGGCCAATGGCTACACCTTC. Protein sequence: CASSPWEGLANGYTF.

This clone has ten or more counts. J is TRBJ1-2 and V is TRBV5-6, with D unclear. The CDR3 totals 16 residues. Between the trimmed V and J ends, which lost 0 bases and 8 bases, there was a span of 20 bases. Germline-derived CDR1 and CDR2 are SGHDT and YYEEEE. Here the CDR3 reads CASSLAAAVALGGYTF. The CDR3 nucleotides read TGTGCCAGCAGCTTGGCGGCAGCCGTGGCCCTAGGAGGCTACACCTTC.